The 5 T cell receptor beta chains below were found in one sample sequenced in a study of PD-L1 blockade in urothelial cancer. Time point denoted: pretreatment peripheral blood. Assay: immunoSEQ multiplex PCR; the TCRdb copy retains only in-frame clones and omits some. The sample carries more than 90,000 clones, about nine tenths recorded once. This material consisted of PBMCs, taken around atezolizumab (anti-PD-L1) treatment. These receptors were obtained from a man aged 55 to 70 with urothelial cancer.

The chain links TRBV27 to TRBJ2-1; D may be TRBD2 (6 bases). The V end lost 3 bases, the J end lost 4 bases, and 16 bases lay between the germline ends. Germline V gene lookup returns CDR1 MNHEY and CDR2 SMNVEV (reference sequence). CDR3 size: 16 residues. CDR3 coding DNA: TGTGCCAGCAGTTTTATTAGCGGAAACTTTTACAATGAGCAGTTCTTC. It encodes CASSFISGNFYNEQFF.

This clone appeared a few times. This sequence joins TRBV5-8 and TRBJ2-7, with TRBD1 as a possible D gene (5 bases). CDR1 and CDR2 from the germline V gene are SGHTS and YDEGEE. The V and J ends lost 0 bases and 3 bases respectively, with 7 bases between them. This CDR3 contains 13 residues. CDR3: CASSLAGNYEQYF. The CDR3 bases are TGTGCCAGCAGCTTGGCAGGGAACTACGAGCAGTACTTC.

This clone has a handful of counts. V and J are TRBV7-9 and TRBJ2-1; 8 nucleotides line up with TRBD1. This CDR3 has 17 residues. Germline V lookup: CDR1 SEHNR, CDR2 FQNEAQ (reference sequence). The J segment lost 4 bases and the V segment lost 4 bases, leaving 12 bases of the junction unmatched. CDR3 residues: CASSSGQGNVRYNEQFF. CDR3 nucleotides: TGTGCCAGCAGCTCCGGACAGGGAAATGTAAGGTACAATGAGCAGTTCTTC.

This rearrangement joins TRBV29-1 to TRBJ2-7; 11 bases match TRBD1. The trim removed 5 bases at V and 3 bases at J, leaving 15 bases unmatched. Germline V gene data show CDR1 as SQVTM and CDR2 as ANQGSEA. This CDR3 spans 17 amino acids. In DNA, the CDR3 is TGCAGCGTTCCCATAATGCCCCGGGACAGGGGGATCTACGAGCAGTACTTC. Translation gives CSVPIMPRDRGIYEQYF.

The CDR3 loop reads CASTPTGPNTEAFF. CDR3 nucleotide sequence: TGTGCCAGCACCCCGACAGGTCCGAACACTGAAGCTTTCTTT. The J gene is TRBJ1-1, the V gene TRBV6-1; TRBD1 might be the D (6 bases). The CDR3 sequence is 14 residues long. Per germline, CDR1 MNHNS and CDR2 SASEGT. V was shortened by 7 bases and J by 1 base, with 13 bases between the two germline ends.